This TCR beta chain was sequenced during a study of cytomegalovirus exposure and HLA in healthy donors. With respect to this clone: Its matching antigen is unknown.

General study results and limits: An analysis was carried out later, and it reportedly showed fewer N-insertions in an Asian-associated ancestry cluster than the approximately 710-donor mean. CMV antigen specificity of three CMV-associated chains was confirmed in vitro.

The junction had 15 bases not matched to a gene; V was cut back by 1 base and J by 9 bases. The germline CDR1 and CDR2 sequences are SGHTA and FQGNSA. The CDR3 runs 17 residues. Amplification used 60 Vbeta primers and 13 Jbeta primers. The protocol was immunoSEQ multiplex PCR, while the TCRdb copy is restricted to in-frame clones and leaves out a portion. Among fewer than 150,000 clones listed, 78% were seen once. The receptor's source is a male donor in good health and CMV-seronegative. J is TRBJ2-5 and V is TRBV7-2, with TRBD2 identical over 9 bases. Sample: PBMCs. The CDR3 loop is CASSLVAGGGKGVAQYF. For the CDR3, the DNA is TGTGCCAGCAGCTTAGTGGCGGGGGGGGGTAAAGGCGTGGCCCAGTACTTC.